This TCR beta chain appears in the sequencing data of a study of radiation and T cells in renal cell carcinoma. This clone appeared a few times. Time point: blood 4 weeks post-SBRT, at nephrectomy. This sample's treatment: 15 Gy SBRT to primary tumor, nephrectomy 4 weeks later. The method was immunoSEQ multiplex PCR; TCRdb's version includes in-frame clones alone and lacks a portion of them. The repertoire includes 120,000 to 150,000 clones, 65% to 90% of them detected once, and about 17% sits in the top ten. The CDR3 consists of 16 residues. Trimming pared 2 bases from V and 0 bases from J, leaving 11 bases between. Germline lookup yields CDR1 MDHEN and CDR2 SYDVKM.

The input for sequencing was blood, taken from a patient whose treatment included radiotherapy and nephrectomy. The J gene is TRBJ1-3, the V gene TRBV28; D perhaps matches TRBD1 (5 bases). This sequence originates from a woman aged 45-60 years with renal cell carcinoma. CDR3 residues: CASSLGGRGSGNTIYF. The CDR3 bases are TGTGCCAGCAGTTTAGGGGGTAGGGGCTCTGGAAACACCATATATTTT.